Listed below are T cell receptor beta chains from one sample, sequenced in a study of T-cell memory formation after mild COVID-19. TCRdb processed the 5' RACE reads anew with MiXCR; each CDR3 protein has one entry. The sample contains about 400,000 distinct CDR3 sequences, 20% to 25% of which appear only once. Sequencing used PBMCs or a T cell subset sorted from them (not recorded which). The receptors were gathered from an adult woman who had mild COVID-19 (a few samples of this study predate the infection). Cell type and time point are not known. CDR3s include the opening cysteine and the closing phenylalanine or tryptophan. Each record gives: V gene, clone size, D gene, J gene, CDR3 DNA, CDR3 protein. A D gene is named only where the DNA matches it firmly. The size of a clone is reported for some rows only, either as once, few or many, or as a class for expanded clones.

v_call: TRBV11-2; clone_size: -; d_call: TRBD1; j_call: TRBJ2-7; cdr3_nt: TGTGCCAGCAGCTTTGCCGGGACAGGAGGATATCCCCTCGAGCAGTACTTC; cdr3_aa: CASSFAGTGGYPLEQYF
v_call: TRBV25-1; clone_size: many; d_call: -; j_call: TRBJ1-4; cdr3_nt: TGTGCCAGCAGTGAATATCGCCACCGGGAAAAACTGTTTTTT; cdr3_aa: CASSEYRHREKLFF
v_call: TRBV3-1; clone_size: -; d_call: TRBD1; j_call: TRBJ2-7; cdr3_nt: TGTGCCAGCAGCCAACTTCGACAGGGGCGAATGCCCTACGAGCAGTACTTC; cdr3_aa: CASSQLRQGRMPYEQYF
v_call: TRBV7-8; clone_size: few; d_call: TRBD2; j_call: TRBJ2-2; cdr3_nt: TGTGCCAGCAGCTTCAGCTCGGGAGGAGGAGAGCTGTTTTTT; cdr3_aa: CASSFSSGGGELFF
v_call: TRBV2; clone_size: few; d_call: -; j_call: TRBJ2-2; cdr3_nt: TGTGCCAGCAGGGTTGGTTATGGGGAGCTGTTTTTT; cdr3_aa: CASRVGYGELFF
v_call: TRBV6-1; clone_size: -; d_call: -; j_call: TRBJ2-1; cdr3_nt: TGTGCCAGCATACGGGGGTTCCCCTACAATGAGCAGTTCTTC; cdr3_aa: CASIRGFPYNEQFF
v_call: TRBV27; clone_size: -; d_call: -; j_call: TRBJ2-7; cdr3_nt: TGTGCCAGCAGGCGGCAGTACTTC; cdr3_aa: CASRRQYF
v_call: TRBV12-3/TRBV12-4; clone_size: few; d_call: -; j_call: TRBJ2-5; cdr3_nt: TGTGCCAGCAGTTTGGGTCAGGGTATGGAGACCCAGTACTTC; cdr3_aa: CASSLGQGMETQYF
v_call: TRBV5-1; clone_size: many; d_call: -; j_call: TRBJ2-1; cdr3_nt: TGCGCCAGCAGCTTGGCCGTGGAAGGAGGTGGGCAGTTCTTC; cdr3_aa: CASSLAVEGGGQFF
v_call: TRBV9; clone_size: many; d_call: TRBD1; j_call: TRBJ1-5; cdr3_nt: TGTGCCAGCAGCGTCGCCGGGACAGTCAATCAGCCCCAGCATTTT; cdr3_aa: CASSVAGTVNQPQHF
v_call: TRBV24-1; clone_size: -; d_call: -; j_call: TRBJ2-7; cdr3_nt: TGTGCCACCAGTGATTCTACTTTTCTCAACGAGCAGTACTTC; cdr3_aa: CATSDSTFLNEQYF
v_call: TRBV11-2; clone_size: -; d_call: -; j_call: TRBJ2-1; cdr3_nt: TGTGCCAGCAGCTTAGATCGCGGACAGTACAATGAGCAGTTCTTC; cdr3_aa: CASSLDRGQYNEQFF
v_call: TRBV6-5; clone_size: -; d_call: -; j_call: TRBJ2-7; cdr3_nt: TGTGCCAGCAGTGAAGGACTTCCGGAATTGGTTCACCGAAGCTACTCCTACGAGCAGTACTTC; cdr3_aa: CASSEGLPELVHRSYSYEQYF
v_call: TRBV9; clone_size: -; d_call: -; j_call: TRBJ2-2; cdr3_nt: TGTGCCAGCAGCGTAGATCAGTCTGGTGTCGGGGAGCTGTTTTTT; cdr3_aa: CASSVDQSGVGELFF
v_call: TRBV11-2; clone_size: -; d_call: -; j_call: TRBJ1-2; cdr3_nt: TGTGCCAGCAGCTTAGATCGCACAGGGTCCTATGGCTACACCTTC; cdr3_aa: CASSLDRTGSYGYTF
v_call: TRBV6-4; clone_size: -; d_call: -; j_call: TRBJ2-3; cdr3_nt: TGTGCCAGCAGTGCGGGAACAGTTCGCACAGATACGCAGTATTTT; cdr3_aa: CASSAGTVRTDTQYF
v_call: TRBV7-9; clone_size: few; d_call: TRBD1; j_call: TRBJ1-6; cdr3_nt: TGTGCCAGCAGCGTGGATCAAGGGGGCTCACCCCTCCACTTT; cdr3_aa: CASSVDQGGSPLHF
v_call: TRBV10-3; clone_size: -; d_call: TRBD1; j_call: TRBJ2-7; cdr3_nt: TGTGCCACCCCGGATTTGGACAGGAGCTACGAGCAGTACTTC; cdr3_aa: CATPDLDRSYEQYF
v_call: TRBV19; clone_size: -; d_call: -; j_call: TRBJ1-6; cdr3_nt: TGTGCCAGTAGTATTGGTAGTAATTCACCCCTCCACTTT; cdr3_aa: CASSIGSNSPLHF
v_call: TRBV7-2; clone_size: -; d_call: -; j_call: TRBJ2-7; cdr3_nt: TGTGCCAGCAGCTTACGGAGCCAGCCCGAGCAGTACTTC; cdr3_aa: CASSLRSQPEQYF
v_call: TRBV7-8; clone_size: -; d_call: -; j_call: TRBJ1-4; cdr3_nt: TGTGCCAGCAGCTTACTAGGAAATGAAAAACTGTTTTTT; cdr3_aa: CASSLLGNEKLFF
v_call: TRBV30; clone_size: -; d_call: -; j_call: TRBJ2-1; cdr3_nt: TGTGCCCGGGTCAGCGGGTACAATGAGCAGTTCTTC; cdr3_aa: CARVSGYNEQFF
v_call: TRBV2; clone_size: few; d_call: -; j_call: TRBJ1-1; cdr3_nt: TGTGCCAGCAGCGGAGGCGTCGGGGTTCTCGCTGGGGCTTTCTTT; cdr3_aa: CASSGGVGVLAGAFF
v_call: TRBV6-6; clone_size: -; d_call: -; j_call: TRBJ1-1; cdr3_nt: TGTGCCAGCAGTTACCCCTTGGGGGACAACACTGAAGCTTTCTTT; cdr3_aa: CASSYPLGDNTEAFF
v_call: TRBV3-1; clone_size: few; d_call: TRBD2; j_call: TRBJ2-7; cdr3_nt: TGTGCCAGCAGCCAAGAGAGGCTAGCGGTAAACGAGCAGTACTTC; cdr3_aa: CASSQERLAVNEQYF
v_call: TRBV7-9; clone_size: few; d_call: -; j_call: TRBJ2-1; cdr3_nt: TGTGCCAGCAGCTTAAGCTGGGGTGAGCAGTTCTTC; cdr3_aa: CASSLSWGEQFF